This T cell receptor beta chain was sequenced for a study of T cell repertoires and leukemia-associated antigens (dated 2019 in TCRdb). Notes on the research overall: Roughly 16.1 million effective reads were obtained overall, with each sample giving about 5.1 to 6.6 million read pairs and roughly 3 to 5.0 million effective reads. In vitro peptide stimulation of healthy T cells was used with the aim of identifying the antigen recognized by a TCR Vbeta21 clone previously found in CML patients.

Judged by its sample share, this clonotype qualifies as large (0.1 to 1%). The clone's antigen remains unknown. No quality values exist for individual bases; no much larger clone is one base distant. The study at large found these results: The antigen specificity and function of the expanded clones were not directly tested, and further investigation of both was required. Numbers of Vbeta genes (about 64), Jbeta genes (over twelve), VDJ rearrangements and unique CDR3s did not differ significantly among the four groups.

CD3+ T cells were first rested overnight at approximately 2.5 million cells/mL in RPMI 1640 without fetal bovine serum. MACS immunomagnetic beads were used according to the manufacturer's instructions to isolate CD3+ T cells from PBMCs. Total RNA was extracted from the cultured T cells with TRIzol reagent. 5' rapid amplification of cDNA ends (5'RACE) was used to amplify TCRbeta libraries from RNA. Before sequencing, Qubit, an Agilent instrument, and quantitative PCR were used to check library concentration and integrity. Sequencing of qualified libraries was performed on Illumina HiSeq or MiSeq by a commercial service provider. The original methods were these. TCR sequences in each sample were identified with MiXCR version 1.8.2. Qualified clones required a CDR3 longer than four amino acids, an in-frame nucleotide length, and no stop codon. A read counted as effective if the read contained the complete CDR3 structure. RT-PCR with 24 Vbeta primers, GeneScan spectratyping, and Sanger sequencing were used to validate the expanded clones. Using fastp trimming at Q25 and MiXCR clonotype assembly, TCRdb reanalyzed the public sequencing data and kept in-frame beta chains. CDR3 protein duplicates are merged, each entry listing the most common genes and DNA. These V and J calls rely on TCRdb rather than the paper's analysis. This sample has around 12,000 distinct CDR3 sequences in its table, and about two fifths of those were observed once. The ten biggest clones cover about a third of the sample.

From cysteine to phenylalanine, the CDR3 is 15 amino acids long. The CDR3 DNA has 45 bases and is translated from base 1. V drops 0 bases and J drops 0 bases, leaving 9 bases in between. Via the germline V gene, CDR1 is MNHEY and CDR2 SVGAGI. Sequencing used CD3+ T cells sorted from blood and cultured. The sequence joins TRBV6-5 to TRBJ2-7; too little of a D gene remains to name it. The receptor was isolated from a female donor in good health. At the DNA level, the sequence is TGTGCCAGCAGTTACTCTCGTGGCAACTCCTACGAGCAGTACTTC. Its amino acids are CASSYSRGNSYEQYF.